A single sample gave rise to the 20 T cell receptor beta chains below, sequenced in a study of blood T cell repertoires in COVID-19. The repertoire was sequenced with immunoSEQ multiplex PCR; TCRdb's copy has only in-frame clones and lacks some. The repertoire holds about 190,000 clones, with roughly four fifths as singletons. Sequencing was carried out using peripheral blood. The receptors here all came from a woman between 40 and 50 years old with acute or convalescent COVID-19.

The sample holds a few counts of this clone. The V gene is TRBV6-6, the J gene TRBJ1-6, with 7 bases aligning to TRBD1. Looked up from germline, CDR1 is MNHNY and CDR2 is SVGAGI (reference sequence). Trimming removed 7 bases from V and 9 bases from J; junction bases left unmatched: 12. There are 15 residues in the CDR3. CDR3 amino acids: CASIKRQGEISPLHF. CDR3 nucleotide sequence: TGTGCCAGCATAAAGAGACAGGGCGAGATTTCACCCCTCCACTTT.

The CDR3 DNA reads as TGTGCCAGTAGATGGGACAGGGAGACCGGGGAGCTGTTTTTT. Translation: CASRWDRETGELFF. This chain connects TRBV19 to TRBJ2-2, with TRBD1 matching 9 bases. This CDR3 spans 14 amino acids. After removal of 6 bases from V and 5 bases from J, the junction contained 4 bases not matched to a gene. CDR1 is LNHDA, CDR2 SQIVND, per germline (reference sequence).

This chain connects TRBV9 to TRBJ2-1; 12 bases are a match to TRBD2. Germline lookup yields CDR1 SGDLS and CDR2 YYNGEE. The V and J ends lost 3 bases and 9 bases, in that order; junction bases with no gene match: 7. This CDR3 is 15 amino acids long. CDR3 DNA: TGTGCCAGCAGCGGATCGACTAGCGGGGGACTTGAGCAGTTCTTC. Residues: CASSGSTSGGLEQFF.

The chain uses TRBV12-3 or TRBV12-4 and TRBJ1-1; D gene unclear. V was trimmed by 6 bases and J by 1 base, leaving 9 bases between them. The CDR3 totals 13 residues. The DNA of the CDR3 is TGTGCCAGCAGCGGTATCGAGAACACTGAAGCTTTCTTT. Translation gives CASSGIENTEAFF.

J is TRBJ2-7 and V is TRBV6-5, with unresolved D. This CDR3 spans 10 amino acids. The ends were cut back, 11 bases at V and 3 bases at J, with 8 bases in the middle. Germline V lookup: CDR1 MNHEY, CDR2 SVGAGI. DNA for the CDR3: TGTGCCGTCGAGGACTACGAGCAGTACTTC. Translating gives CAVEDYEQYF.

As to this clone: The junction shows a germline mismatch at one end, possibly a read error. Other nucleotide sequences from this sample produce the same CDR3. The chain combines TRBV3-1 (or the pseudogene TRBV3-2) with TRBJ1-5; the D gene is possibly TRBD1 (5 bases). CDR1 is LGHDT and CDR2 is YNNKEL in the germline V gene (reference sequence). This CDR3 spans 15 amino acids. CDR3 DNA: TGCGCCAGCAGCCAAGGGGCAGGGAACAATCAGCCCCAGCATTTT. Translation: CASSQGAGNNQPQHF.

The CDR3 protein is CASTDIMFGNTIYF. The CDR3 DNA follows: TGCGCCAGCACCGACATTATGTTTGGAAACACCATATATTTT. The J gene is TRBJ1-3, the V gene TRBV5-1, with no clear D. V lost 6 bases and J 3 bases, leaving 13 bases between the germline ends. CDR1 and CDR2 from the germline V gene are SGHRS and YFSETQ. The CDR3 is 14 amino acids.

This clone turned up a few times. This rearrangement joins TRBV2 to TRBJ2-5, with a possible D match to TRBD1 (6 bases). The germline gives CDR1 SNHLY, CDR2 FYNNEI. This CDR3 contains 12 residues. The V and J ends lost 8 bases and 0 bases respectively, with 7 bases between them. The CDR3 region is CASRDNQETQYF. DNA for the CDR3: TGTGCCAGCCGGGACAACCAAGAGACCCAGTACTTC.

This chain connects TRBV2 to TRBJ1-2; D unclear. Germline CDR1 is SNHLY and CDR2 is FYNNEI. The CDR3 runs to 13 residues. V lost 6 bases to trimming and J lost 4 bases, with 12 bases between them. The CDR3 spells CASREDGTYGYTF. The CDR3 nucleotides are TGTGCCAGCAGGGAGGACGGCACCTATGGCTACACCTTC.

The chain has TRBV5-1 and TRBJ2-7, with 7 bases that match TRBD1. Germline values: CDR1 SGHRS, CDR2 YFSETQ. The trim removed 4 bases at V and 2 bases at J, leaving 9 bases unmatched. The CDR3 consists of 15 residues. DNA of the CDR3: TGCGCCAGCAGCCGGGGACAGCCCGCAGCCTACGAGCAGTACTTC. It is translated as CASSRGQPAAYEQYF.

The V call is TRBV5-1, the J call TRBJ1-4; perhaps TRBD1 as D (5 bases). CDR1 and CDR2 (germline): SGHRS, YFSETQ. V was shortened by 4 bases and J by 6 bases, with 16 bases between the two germline ends. The CDR3 extends over 15 amino acids. The chain's CDR3 is CASSPADSGHEKLFF. In DNA, the CDR3 is TGCGCCAGCAGCCCCGCAGACAGCGGGCATGAAAAACTGTTTTTT.

The V gene is TRBV10-3, the J gene TRBJ1-2, with 8 bases lining up with TRBD1. V shed 0 bases, J shed 6 bases, and the junction held 3 bases outside the gene matches. The germline CDR1 and CDR2 sequences are ENHRY and SYGVKD. There are 14 residues in the CDR3. In DNA form, the CDR3 reads TGTGCCATCAGTGAGTCAGGGGACAGGAATGGCTACACCTTC. The encoded protein is CAISESGDRNGYTF.

The CDR3 bases are TGTGCCAGCACACGACAGGTTTGGGGGAACACCGGGGAGCTGTTTTTT. It codes for CASTRQVWGNTGELFF. The chain uses TRBV2 and TRBJ2-2; D is perhaps TRBD1 (6 bases). V shed 7 bases and J shed 1 base, with 16 bases lying between them. Germline V gene lookup returns CDR1 SNHLY and CDR2 FYNNEI. This CDR3 has 16 amino acids. The full variable domain, with the rest looked up from reference TRBV2 and TRBJ2-2, is EPEVTQTPSHQVTQMGQEVILRCVPISNHLYFYWYRQILGQKVEFLVSFYNNEISEKSEIFDDQFSVERPDGSNFTLKIRSTKLEDSAMYFCASTRQVWGNTGELFFGEGSRLTVL.

The chain uses TRBV2 and TRBJ1-6, with a possible D match to TRBD1 (5 bases). Germline CDR1 SNHLY, CDR2 FYNNEI. The V end was cut by 3 bases, the J end by 7 bases, with 10 bases between. The CDR3 runs to 14 residues. The DNA for the CDR3 is TGTGCCAGCAGTGAGGCCAGGGTGAATTCACCCCTCCACTTT. Amino acids: CASSEARVNSPLHF. The full variable domain, in which reference TRBV2 and TRBJ1-6 provide the parts outside the CDR3, is EPEVTQTPSHQVTQMGQEVILRCVPISNHLYFYWYRQILGQKVEFLVSFYNNEISEKSEIFDDQFSVERPDGSNFTLKIRSTKLEDSAMYFCASSEARVNSPLHFGNGTRLTVT.

The chain joins TRBV6-5 to TRBJ1-5; D gene ambiguous. The CDR3 length is 14 residues. The germline V gene encodes CDR1 MNHEY and CDR2 SVGAGI. CDR3 in DNA: TGTGCTTTACAAGACGGGGATTCCTATCAGCCCCAGCATTTT. The encoded protein is CALQDGDSYQPQHF.

J is TRBJ2-2 and V is TRBV6-5, with D possibly TRBD1 on 5 matching bases. CDR3 length: 14 amino acids. The germline V and J ends were trimmed by 8 bases and 2 bases, with 12 bases remaining between them. From germline, CDR1 is MNHEY and CDR2 SVGAGI. The CDR3 region is CASYPRANTGELFF. The CDR3 DNA reads TGTGCCAGCTACCCCAGGGCTAACACCGGGGAGCTGTTTTTT.

This clone was detected only once. The chain joins TRBV5-1 to TRBJ2-1, with 9 bases lining up with TRBD2. Germline CDR1 SGHRS, CDR2 YFSETQ. After removal of 2 bases from V and 0 bases from J, the junction contained 6 bases not matched to a gene. The CDR3 loop spans 17 amino acids. The CDR3 region is CASSFLAGRSSYNEQFF. The CDR3 DNA reads as TGCGCCAGCAGCTTCCTAGCGGGGCGCAGCTCCTACAATGAGCAGTTCTTC.

This clone was picked up one time. V and J are TRBV5-1 and TRBJ2-7, with 8 nucleotides matching TRBD2. Trimming at V came to 0 bases and at J to 3 bases, leaving 8 bases not matched to a gene. Germline V gene data show CDR1 as SGHRS and CDR2 as YFSETQ. The CDR3 loop spans 16 amino acids. As DNA, the CDR3 is TGCGCCAGCAGCTTGGATGGGGGGACTAGTCTCTACGAGCAGTACTTC. It is translated as CASSLDGGTSLYEQYF.

This clone was seen only once. The V call is TRBV30, the J call TRBJ1-6, with D perhaps matching TRBD1 (6 bases). The CDR3 spans 18 residues. Germline V lookup: CDR1 GTSNPN, CDR2 SVGIG (reference sequence). V was trimmed by 0 bases and J by 1 base, leaving 16 bases between them. The CDR3 coding sequence is TGTGCCTGGAGTGTTGGGAACTTGGGGGCTTCCTATAATTCACCCCTCCACTTT. This translates into CAWSVGNLGASYNSPLHF.

V is TRBV7-2 and J is TRBJ1-1, with D maybe TRBD1 (6 bases). The length of the CDR3 is 15 residues. Trimming took off 4 bases at V and 5 bases at J, with 17 bases between the two ends. Germline-derived CDR1 and CDR2 are SGHTA and FQGNSA. CDR3 amino acids: CASSSFSGAGTEAFF. The CDR3 DNA is TGTGCCAGCAGCTCATTCTCAGGGGCCGGAACTGAAGCTTTCTTT.